This T cell receptor (beta chain) was sequenced for a study of blood T cell repertoires in COVID-19. With V trimmed by 2 bases and J by 4 bases, 6 bases remained unmatched. The CDR3 is 15 residues long. The germline V gene encodes CDR1 MNHEY and CDR2 SVGAGI. Authors' methods: From reference gene primer amplification, estimates of nucleated cell counts were derived. Only in-frame clones appear in the TCRdb table, and some are missing; sequencing was by immunoSEQ multiplex PCR. V and J calls and clone size are given by that table; D and trimming were obtained from the DNA. The sample carries about 180,000 clones, 80% to 90% recorded once.

The chain is built from TRBV6-5 and TRBJ1-2, with 8 bases aligning to TRBD1. Source material: peripheral blood. The sequence was obtained from a woman in her 50s with acute or convalescent COVID-19. CDR3 DNA sequence: TGTGCCAGCAGTTACCCCGCAGGGGGCTTCTATGGCTACACCTTC. It yields the protein CASSYPAGGFYGYTF.